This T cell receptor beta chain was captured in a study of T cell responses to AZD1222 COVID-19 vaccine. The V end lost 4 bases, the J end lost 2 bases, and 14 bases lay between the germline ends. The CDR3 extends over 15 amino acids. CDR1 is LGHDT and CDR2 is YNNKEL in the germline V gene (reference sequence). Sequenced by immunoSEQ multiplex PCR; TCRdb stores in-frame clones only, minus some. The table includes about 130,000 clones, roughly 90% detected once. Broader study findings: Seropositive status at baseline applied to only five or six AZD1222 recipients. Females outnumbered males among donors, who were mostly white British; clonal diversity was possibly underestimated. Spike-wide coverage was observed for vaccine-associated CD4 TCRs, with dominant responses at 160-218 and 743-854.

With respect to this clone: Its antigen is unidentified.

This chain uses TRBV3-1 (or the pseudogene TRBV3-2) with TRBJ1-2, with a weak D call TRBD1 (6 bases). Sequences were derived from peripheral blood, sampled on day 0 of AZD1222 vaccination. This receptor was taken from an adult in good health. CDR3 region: CASSPWSGANYGYTF. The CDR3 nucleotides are TGTGCCAGCAGCCCATGGTCAGGGGCCAACTATGGCTACACCTTC.